The 5 T cell receptor beta chains reported below all come from one sample, sequenced in a study of blood T cell repertoires in COVID-19. Method: immunoSEQ multiplex PCR; TCRdb's copy keeps in-frame clones and lacks some. The table shows some 89,000 clones, with around three quarters occurring only once. The specimen was peripheral blood. Receptors were obtained from a man in his sixties or seventies with acute or convalescent COVID-19.

The chain couples TRBV5-1 to TRBJ2-7, with 15 nucleotides matching TRBD2. V lost 0 bases to trimming and J lost 3 bases; unmatched junction nucleotides: 7. The CDR3 extends over 18 amino acids. CDR1 and CDR2 (germline): SGHRS, YFSETQ. The CDR3 region is CASSLAAGLAGGNYEQYF. The CDR3 nucleotides read TGCGCCAGCAGCTTGGCCGCGGGACTAGCGGGAGGCAACTACGAGCAGTACTTC.

This chain links TRBV7-3 with TRBJ1-1, with TRBD1 identical over 8 bases. The CDR3 totals 16 residues. Per germline, CDR1 SGHTA and CDR2 FQGTGA. V shed 5 bases and J 0 bases; nucleotides not matched to a gene: 8. The CDR3 is CASSPTRQGLNTEAFF. DNA for the CDR3: TGTGCCAGCAGCCCGACCAGACAGGGGCTGAACACTGAAGCTTTCTTT.

The rearrangement joins TRBV6-4 to TRBJ1-2; 8 nucleotides match TRBD1. This CDR3 region has 15 residues. Losses at the gene ends were 6 bases for V and 2 bases for J; bases not matched to a gene: 8. Germline V CDR1 and CDR2: MRHNA, SNTAGT. For the CDR3, the DNA is TGTGCCAGCAGGAAACAGGGGGGGGAGAACTATGGCTACACCTTC. It codes for CASRKQGGENYGYTF.

This clone was counted only a few times. The V call is TRBV3-1 (or the pseudogene TRBV3-2), the J call TRBJ2-2, with D perhaps matching TRBD1 (6 bases). Trimming took off 3 bases at V and 0 bases at J, with 11 bases between the two ends. CDR1 and CDR2 (germline): LGHDT, YNNKEL (reference sequence). The CDR3 sequence is 16 residues long. The CDR3 region has the DNA TGTGCCAGCAGCCAGTTCACAGGGTCGAACACCGGGGAGCTGTTTTTT. It yields the protein CASSQFTGSNTGELFF.

The CDR3 loop is CASSHLSGSSLNTQYF. CDR3 nucleotide sequence: TGCGCCAGCAGCCACCTTAGCGGGAGTTCACTGAATACGCAGTATTTT. V gene TRBV4-1 combines with J gene TRBJ2-3; 9 bases align to TRBD2. Germline CDR1 reads MGHRA; CDR2 reads YSYEKL. With 3 bases clipped from V and 7 bases from J, the junction kept 11 bases outside the gene matches. This CDR3 comprises 16 residues.